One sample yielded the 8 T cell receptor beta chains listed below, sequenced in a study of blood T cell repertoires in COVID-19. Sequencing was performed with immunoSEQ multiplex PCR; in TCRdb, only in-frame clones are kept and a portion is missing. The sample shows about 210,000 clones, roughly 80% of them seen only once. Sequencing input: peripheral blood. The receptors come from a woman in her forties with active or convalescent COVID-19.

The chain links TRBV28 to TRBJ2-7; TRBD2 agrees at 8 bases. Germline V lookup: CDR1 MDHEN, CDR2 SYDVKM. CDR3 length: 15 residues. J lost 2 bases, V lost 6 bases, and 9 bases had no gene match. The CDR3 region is CASRTSSGMTYEQYF. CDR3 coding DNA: TGTGCCAGCAGGACTAGTAGCGGGATGACCTACGAGCAGTACTTC.

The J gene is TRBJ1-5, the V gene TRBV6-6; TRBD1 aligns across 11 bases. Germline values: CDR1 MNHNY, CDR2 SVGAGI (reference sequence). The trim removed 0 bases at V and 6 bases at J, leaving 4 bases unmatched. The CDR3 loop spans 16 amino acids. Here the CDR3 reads CASSYSRTGGSQPQHF. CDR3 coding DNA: TGTGCCAGCAGTTACTCAAGGACAGGGGGCAGTCAGCCCCAGCATTTT.

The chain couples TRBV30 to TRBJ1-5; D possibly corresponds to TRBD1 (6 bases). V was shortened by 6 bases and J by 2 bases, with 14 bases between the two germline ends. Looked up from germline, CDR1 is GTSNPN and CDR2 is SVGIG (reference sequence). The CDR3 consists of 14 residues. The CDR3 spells CACEKGVGNQPQHF. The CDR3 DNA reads TGTGCCTGTGAAAAGGGGGTCGGCAATCAGCCCCAGCATTTT.

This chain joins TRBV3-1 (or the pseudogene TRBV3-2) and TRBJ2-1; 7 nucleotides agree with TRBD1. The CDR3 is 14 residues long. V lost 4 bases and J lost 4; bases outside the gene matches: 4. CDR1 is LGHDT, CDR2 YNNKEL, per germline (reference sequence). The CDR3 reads CASSPRDRYNEQFF. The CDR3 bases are TGTGCCAGCAGCCCTCGGGACAGATACAATGAGCAGTTCTTC.

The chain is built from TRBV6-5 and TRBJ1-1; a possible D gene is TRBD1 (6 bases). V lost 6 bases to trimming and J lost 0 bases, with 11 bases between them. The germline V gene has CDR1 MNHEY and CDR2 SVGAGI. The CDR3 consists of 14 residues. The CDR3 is CASSRRTVNTEAFF. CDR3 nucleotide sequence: TGTGCCAGCAGCCGCCGGACAGTGAACACTGAAGCTTTCTTT.

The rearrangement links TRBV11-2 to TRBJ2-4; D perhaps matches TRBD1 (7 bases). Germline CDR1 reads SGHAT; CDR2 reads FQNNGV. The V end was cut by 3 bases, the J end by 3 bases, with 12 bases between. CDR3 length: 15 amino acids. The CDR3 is CASSLIQGGKNIQYF. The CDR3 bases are TGTGCCAGCAGCTTGATCCAGGGGGGCAAAAACATTCAGTACTTC.

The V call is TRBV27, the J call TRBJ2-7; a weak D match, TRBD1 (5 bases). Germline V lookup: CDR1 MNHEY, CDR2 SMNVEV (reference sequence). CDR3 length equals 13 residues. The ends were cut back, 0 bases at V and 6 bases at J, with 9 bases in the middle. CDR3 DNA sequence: TGTGCCAGCAGTTTATCAAGGGGCTCCGAGCAGTACTTC. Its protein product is CASSLSRGSEQYF.

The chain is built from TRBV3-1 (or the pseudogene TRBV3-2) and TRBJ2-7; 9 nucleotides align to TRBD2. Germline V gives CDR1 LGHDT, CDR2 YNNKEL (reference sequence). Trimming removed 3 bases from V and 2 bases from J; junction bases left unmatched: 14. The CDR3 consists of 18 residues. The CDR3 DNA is TGTGCCAGCAGCCAGGGGACTCGCGGGGGGGCAACAACCTACGAGCAGTACTTC. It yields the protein CASSQGTRGGATTYEQYF.